This T cell receptor beta chain was observed in a study of shared clonotypes between healthy human individuals. Positive CCR7 selection of CD45RO-negative cells yielded the naive CD8 cells, and terminally differentiated effector memory CD45RA+ cells were excluded. For each subset, genomic DNA was distributed in equal portions over several immunoSEQ plates. Assay used: immunoSEQ multiplex PCR; TCRdb lists only in-frame clones, some missing. The sample yields about 2.1 million clones, around 93% seen once. Germline CDR1 reads MDHEN; CDR2 reads SYDVKM. The CDR3 has 16 amino acids. V dropped 5 bases and J dropped 0 bases, with 11 bases sitting between them.

The rearrangement uses TRBV28 and TRBJ2-6; unclear D gene. The specimen sequenced was naive CD8+ T cells from PBMCs. The sequence derives from a man younger than 35 in good health. Some clones in this sample may be carry-over from other donors' samples. This CDR3 reads CASSHVRVSGANVLTF. The CDR3 region has the DNA TGTGCCAGCAGTCATGTCCGGGTCTCTGGGGCCAACGTCCTGACTTTC.